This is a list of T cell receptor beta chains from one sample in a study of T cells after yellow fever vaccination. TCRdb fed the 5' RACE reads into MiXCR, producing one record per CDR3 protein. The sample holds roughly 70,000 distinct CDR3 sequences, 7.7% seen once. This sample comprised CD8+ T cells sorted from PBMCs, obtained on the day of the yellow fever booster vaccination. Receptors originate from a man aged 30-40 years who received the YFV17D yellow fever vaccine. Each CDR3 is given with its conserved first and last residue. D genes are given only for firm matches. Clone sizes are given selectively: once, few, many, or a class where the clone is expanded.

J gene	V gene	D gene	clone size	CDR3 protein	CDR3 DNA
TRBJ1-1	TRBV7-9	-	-	CASTSPLGPLGTEAFF	TGTGCCAGCACCAGCCCCTTGGGGCCTTTGGGCACTGAAGCTTTCTTT
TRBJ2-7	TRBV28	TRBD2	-	CASSRDYPLGSSYEQYF	TGTGCCAGCAGCCGGGACTACCCATTGGGGAGCTCCTACGAGCAGTACTTC
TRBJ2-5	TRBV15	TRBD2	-	CATSREASGVGETQYF	TGTGCCACCAGCAGAGAGGCTAGCGGGGTAGGAGAGACCCAGTACTTC
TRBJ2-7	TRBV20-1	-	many	CSARETGGQAYEQYF	TGCAGTGCTAGAGAGACGGGCGGTCAAGCCTACGAGCAGTACTTC
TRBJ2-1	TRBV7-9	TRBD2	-	CASSPGGSEQFF	TGTGCCAGCAGTCCAGGCGGGAGTGAGCAGTTCTTC
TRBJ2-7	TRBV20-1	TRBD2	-	CSARTPDPRQRELPYEQYF	TGCAGTGCTAGAACTCCAGACCCGCGACAGCGGGAGTTACCCTACGAGCAGTACTTC
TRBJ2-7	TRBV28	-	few	CASTPGAREQYF	TGTGCCAGCACCCCCGGGGCCCGAGAGCAGTACTTC
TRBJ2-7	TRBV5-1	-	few	CASSLGGRDHEQYF	TGCGCCAGCAGCTTGGGCGGGCGCGACCACGAGCAGTACTTC
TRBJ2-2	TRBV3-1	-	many	CASTPSTTGELFF	TGTGCCAGCACCCCTTCCACAACCGGGGAGCTGTTTTTT
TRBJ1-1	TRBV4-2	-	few	CASSQDFGAANTEAFF	TGTGCCAGCAGCCAAGACTTTGGCGCAGCGAACACTGAAGCTTTCTTT
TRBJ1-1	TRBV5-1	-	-	CASHLRPGLVEAFF	TGCGCCAGCCATTTAAGACCGGGGCTGGTTGAAGCTTTCTTT
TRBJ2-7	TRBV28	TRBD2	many	CASSLTSGYEQYF	TGTGCCAGCAGTTTGACTAGCGGCTACGAGCAGTACTTC
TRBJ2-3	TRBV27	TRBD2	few	CASSLIGVLAGEADTQYF	TGTGCCAGCAGTTTAATCGGAGTACTAGCGGGAGAGGCAGATACGCAGTATTTT
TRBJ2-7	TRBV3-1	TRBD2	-	CASSELLAGHLEQYF	TGTGCCAGCAGCGAGTTACTAGCGGGGCACCTTGAGCAGTACTTC
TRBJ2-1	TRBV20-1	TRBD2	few	CSADPVEPTIAGNEQFF	TGCAGTGCTGACCCGGTCGAACCGACCATAGCGGGAAATGAGCAGTTCTTC
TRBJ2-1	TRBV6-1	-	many	CASSRTTYNEQFF	TGTGCCAGCAGCCGGACAACCTACAATGAGCAGTTCTTC
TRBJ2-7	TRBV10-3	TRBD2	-	CAIRLSTSDSYEQYF	TGTGCCATCAGACTTTCGACTAGCGACTCCTACGAGCAGTACTTC
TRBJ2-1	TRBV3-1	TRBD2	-	CASSKPGLAAGEQFF	TGTGCCAGCAGCAAACCGGGACTAGCTGCGGGTGAGCAGTTCTTC
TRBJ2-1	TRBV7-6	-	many	CASSLAPSGDEQFF	TGTGCCAGCAGCTTAGCGCCTAGTGGGGATGAGCAGTTCTTC
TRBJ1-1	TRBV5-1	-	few	CASSPHPDSAYTEAFF	TGCGCCAGCAGCCCACACCCGGACAGTGCCTACACTGAAGCTTTCTTT
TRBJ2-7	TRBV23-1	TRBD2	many	CATAGGPSYEQYF	TGCGCCACCGCGGGGGGGCCTTCCTACGAGCAGTACTTC
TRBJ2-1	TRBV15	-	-	CATSRDMGFGYNEQFF	TGTGCCACCAGCAGAGATATGGGCTTCGGCTACAATGAGCAGTTCTTC
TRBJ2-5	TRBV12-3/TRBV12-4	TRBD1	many	CASSLDREEETQYF	TGTGCCAGCAGTTTGGACAGGGAGGAAGAGACCCAGTACTTC
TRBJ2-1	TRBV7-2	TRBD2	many	CASSPTSGSGNEQFF	TGTGCCAGCAGCCCGACTAGCGGGAGTGGGAATGAGCAGTTCTTC
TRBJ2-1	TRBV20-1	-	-	CSARVYNEQFF	TGCAGTGCCAGGGTCTACAATGAGCAGTTCTTC
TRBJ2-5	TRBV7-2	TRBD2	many	CASSLGYASGLQETQYF	TGTGCCAGCAGCTTAGGGTATGCTAGCGGGCTGCAAGAGACCCAGTACTTC